The 3 T cell receptor beta chains given below trace back to one sample, sequenced in a study of cytomegalovirus exposure and HLA in healthy donors. The primer mix had 60 Vbeta and 13 Jbeta primers. The assay was immunoSEQ multiplex PCR, and TCRdb's table has in-frame clones only and misses some. The data hold approximately 100,000 clones, with 76% observed a single time. The sample consisted of PBMCs. Source of these receptors: a woman in her thirties or forties in good health and CMV-seropositive.

J is TRBJ2-7 and V is TRBV13; D might be TRBD1 (5 bases). This CDR3 contains 15 residues. V shed 3 bases and J shed 3 bases, with 15 bases lying between them. Germline CDR1 is PRHDT and CDR2 is FYEKMQ (reference sequence). CDR3 bases: TGTGCCAGCAGCTTCCGATACAGGTTGAACTACGAGCAGTACTTC. Translating gives CASSFRYRLNYEQYF. The full variable domain, with the rest looked up from reference TRBV13 and TRBJ2-7, is AAGVIQSPRHLIKEKRETATLKCYPIPRHDTVYWYQQGPGQDPQFLISFYEKMQSDKGSIPDRFSAQQFSDYHSELNMSSLELGDSALYFCASSFRYRLNYEQYFGPGTRLTVT.

This rearrangement joins TRBV7-6 to TRBJ2-5; D might be TRBD1 (6 bases). The ends were cut back, 5 bases at V and 5 bases at J, with 18 bases in the middle. CDR1 is SGHVS, CDR2 FNYEAQ, per germline. The length of the CDR3 is 15 residues. Here the CDR3 reads CASSRQQGRGETQYF. CDR3 in DNA: TGTGCCAGCAGCCGACAACAGGGTCGAGGCGAGACCCAGTACTTC.

This clone showed up just once. This chain connects TRBV9 to TRBJ1-1; the match to TRBD1 covers 7 bases. Losses at the gene ends were 4 bases for V and 6 bases for J; bases not matched to a gene: 3. The length of the CDR3 is 12 residues. Per the germline V gene, CDR1 is SGDLS and CDR2 is YYNGEE. CDR3 coding DNA: TGTGCCAGCAGCCCACAGGGGCCTGAAGCTTTCTTT. Protein sequence: CASSPQGPEAFF. The whole variable domain, remainder taken from reference TRBV9 and TRBJ1-1, is DSGVTQTPKHLITATGQRVTLRCSPRSGDLSVYWYQQSLDQGLQFLIQYYNGEERAKGNILERFSAQQFPDLHSELNLSSLELGDSALYFCASSPQGPEAFFGQGTRLTVV.